Reported below is one TCR beta chain. These data come from a study of OX40 agonist ivuxolimab in advanced cancers. Study at large: Ivuxolimab is a fully human IgG2 antibody that activates OX40 (CD134). Cohort: 65% to 90% men, mean age roughly 60, aged about 23 to 80. Dose-escalation patients had hepatocellular carcinoma, melanoma, renal cell or head and neck cancer.

The ends were cut back, 6 bases at V and 4 bases at J, with 18 bases in the middle. Looked up from germline, CDR1 is MNHNS and CDR2 is SASEGT. The CDR3 length is 15 residues. Here immunoSEQ multiplex PCR was the method, and the copy in TCRdb shows in-frame clones only, minus some. The sample records tens of thousands of clones, around nine tenths being singletons. The rearrangement joins TRBV6-1 to TRBJ2-5; D is perhaps TRBD1 (6 bases). The sequence was collected from an adult with an advanced solid tumor such as melanoma, head and neck, liver or kidney cancer. Source: CD4+ or CD8+ T cells sorted from blood, taken in a trial of the OX40 agonist ivuxolimab. The CDR3 DNA is TGTGCCAGCAGACCCCCGGACAGACACCCAGAGACCCAGTACTTC. Translation: CASRPPDRHPETQYF.